This TCR beta chain comes out of a study of blood T cells in healthy people across ages. A second about 6 to 12 cycle PCR used barcoded and J-beta primers. TCRdb processed the 5' RACE reads anew with MiXCR; each CDR3 protein has one entry. This sample carries roughly 1,000,000 distinct CDR3 sequences, around 27% of them seen once, and the ten largest clones take about 0.8%. These sequences were also reported in another study, on T cells of mothers and their children.

The sequenced material came from blood. The origin of this receptor is a girl aged 2 to 9 in good health.

CDR3: CSARDNGGTTYEQYF. Written as DNA, the CDR3 is TGCAGTGCTAGAGATAATGGGGGGACCACCTACGAGCAGTACTTC. The J gene is TRBJ2-1, the V gene TRBV20-1; perhaps TRBD2 as D (6 bases). The end of the DNA aligns better with TRBJ2-7, so the J call may be wrong. This CDR3 contains 15 residues. CDR1 and CDR2 from the germline V gene are DFQATT and SNEGSKA (reference sequence).